What follows are 15 T cell receptor beta chains derived from one specimen sequenced in a study of cytomegalovirus exposure and HLA in healthy donors. Data came from immunoSEQ multiplex PCR; TCRdb stores just in-frame clones and leaves some out. This sample has about 170,000 clones, with about 95% found just once. Sequencing was done on a sample of PBMCs. The receptors stem from a woman between 18 and 30 years old in good health and CMV-seronegative.

The chain has TRBV4-3 and TRBJ1-6; no clear D. Per the germline V gene, CDR1 is LGHNA and CDR2 is YSLEER. Trimming removed 1 base from V and 7 bases from J, with 11 bases in between. The length of the CDR3 is 15 residues. CDR3 residues: CASSQGFVTNSPLHF. The DNA for the CDR3 is TGCGCCAGCAGCCAAGGCTTTGTAACAAATTCACCCCTCCACTTT.

V gene TRBV11-3 combines with J gene TRBJ1-3, with 7 positions matching TRBD1. The germline V gene has CDR1 SGHNT and CDR2 YENEEA. The J segment lost 1 base and the V segment lost 1 base, leaving 1 base of the junction unmatched. CDR3 length: 15 amino acids. The CDR3 sequence is CASSLGGQSGNTIYF. CDR3 sequence (DNA): TGTGCCAGCAGCTTAGGGGGACAGTCTGGAAACACCATATATTTT.

J is TRBJ1-6 and V is TRBV5-8; 7 bases agree with TRBD1. Germline V gene sequence: CDR1 SGHTS, CDR2 YDEGEE. Germline trimming cut 4 bases from V and 2 bases from J; bases unmatched to any gene: 6. This CDR3 has 16 residues. This chain's CDR3 is CASSRNTGAYNSPLHF. The CDR3 coding sequence is TGTGCCAGCAGCCGTAATACAGGGGCCTATAATTCACCCCTCCACTTT.

This chain joins TRBV7-2 and TRBJ2-7, with D possibly matching TRBD2 (6 bases). CDR1 is SGHTA and CDR2 is FQGNSA in the germline V gene. V lost 1 base and J lost 3, with 10 bases in between. The CDR3 loop spans 14 amino acids. CDR3 in amino acids: CASSLEYGGYEQYF. The CDR3 coding sequence is TGTGCCAGCAGCTTAGAGTACGGGGGCTACGAGCAGTACTTC.

The gene calls are TRBV6-1 and TRBJ1-4; D gene ambiguous. The CDR3 sequence is 13 residues long. Per the germline V gene, CDR1 is MNHNS and CDR2 is SASEGT. Trimming shortened V by 6 bases and J by 3 bases, and 8 bases separated the two germline ends. CDR3 in amino acids: CASRPGPNEKLFF. The CDR3 DNA reads TGTGCCAGCAGACCAGGCCCTAATGAAAAACTGTTTTTT.

This sequence joins TRBV2 and TRBJ1-1; D possibly corresponds to TRBD1 (5 bases). The CDR3 runs to 12 residues. The germline V and J ends were trimmed by 10 bases and 0 bases, with 9 bases remaining between them. Per the germline V gene, CDR1 is SNHLY and CDR2 is FYNNEI. The CDR3 loop is CAIQGLNTEAFF. The CDR3 coding sequence is TGTGCCATCCAGGGTTTGAACACTGAAGCTTTCTTT.

This sequence joins TRBV30 and TRBJ1-1; D is ambiguous. The CDR3 spans 13 residues. Trimming left V 0 bases short and J 3 bases short, with 8 bases between. Germline lookup yields CDR1 GTSNPN and CDR2 SVGIG (reference sequence). This chain's CDR3 is CAWSVEAYTEAFF. The CDR3 region has the DNA TGTGCCTGGAGTGTAGAGGCCTACACTGAAGCTTTCTTT.

The chain has TRBV7-2 and TRBJ2-7, with TRBD2 identical over 7 bases. V shed 1 base, J shed 5 bases, and the junction held 5 bases outside the gene matches. Germline V gene sequence: CDR1 SGHTA, CDR2 FQGNSA. The CDR3 is 14 amino acids. CDR3 amino acids: CASSLEAGRDEQYF. CDR3 nucleotides: TGTGCCAGCAGCTTAGAGGCAGGGAGGGACGAGCAGTACTTC.

This chain uses TRBV4-1 with TRBJ2-2, with D maybe TRBD1 (8 bases). The CDR3 has 18 residues. Germline CDR1 MGHRA, CDR2 YSYEKL. Trimming removed 1 base at V and 3 bases at J, with 18 bases between. The CDR3 is CASSQALRGREHTGELFF. CDR3 in DNA: TGCGCCAGCAGCCAAGCCCTCAGGGGGCGGGAGCACACCGGGGAGCTGTTTTTT.

The chain uses TRBV5-1 and TRBJ2-1; perhaps TRBD2 as D (6 bases). V lost 1 base, J lost 10 bases, and 15 bases lay in between. The CDR3 is made up of 14 amino acids. CDR1 is SGHRS, CDR2 YFSETQ, per germline. This CDR3 reads CASSLFAGQEEQFF. CDR3 DNA sequence: TGCGCCAGCAGCTTGTTCGCGGGGCAGGAAGAGCAGTTCTTC.

The CDR3 loop reads CASSSRDRGEFF. DNA of the CDR3: TGTGCCAGCAGCTCTAGGGACAGGGGGGAATTCTTC. The chain is built from TRBV13 and TRBJ2-1; TRBD1 matches at 11 bases. Per the germline V gene, CDR1 is PRHDT and CDR2 is FYEKMQ (reference sequence). The CDR3 is 12 residues long. The junction had 6 bases not matched to a gene; V was cut back by 4 bases and J by 16 bases.

The rearrangement links TRBV27 to TRBJ2-3; TRBD1 matches 7 bases. The germline V gene has CDR1 MNHEY and CDR2 SMNVEV (reference sequence). This CDR3 region has 17 residues. The junction had 16 bases not matched to a gene; V was cut back by 6 bases and J by 4 bases. CDR3 nucleotide sequence: TGTGCCAGCAGACCCTTAGCCGGGACAGCGATTTCAGATACGCAGTATTTT. Translating it yields CASRPLAGTAISDTQYF.

This chain joins TRBV4-3 and TRBJ1-5; the match to TRBD1 covers 10 bases. The trim removed 0 bases at V and 5 bases at J, leaving 10 bases unmatched. This CDR3 is built from 18 residues. The germline CDR1 and CDR2 sequences are LGHNA and YSLEER. The CDR3 region has the DNA TGCGCCAGCAGCCAAGATTGGAAGACAGGGGGCCGACATCAGCCCCAGCATTTT. Its translation is CASSQDWKTGGRHQPQHF.

The chain couples TRBV6-5 to TRBJ2-2, with D maybe TRBD2 (7 bases). This CDR3 has 14 residues. Germline lookup yields CDR1 MNHEY and CDR2 SVGAGI. Trimming removed 10 bases at V and 4 bases at J, with 16 bases between. The CDR3 sequence: CATHGGPSTGELFF. The CDR3 DNA follows: TGTGCCACTCACGGGGGGCCGTCCACCGGGGAGCTGTTTTTT.

The chain uses TRBV6-1 and TRBJ2-3; TRBD2 might be the D (7 bases). There are 14 residues in the CDR3. The germline V gene encodes CDR1 MNHNS and CDR2 SASEGT. The ends were cut back, 7 bases at V and 2 bases at J, with 13 bases in the middle. Here the CDR3 reads CASTRGGYTDTQYF. CDR3 DNA sequence: TGTGCCAGCACCCGCGGGGGCTACACAGATACGCAGTATTTT.